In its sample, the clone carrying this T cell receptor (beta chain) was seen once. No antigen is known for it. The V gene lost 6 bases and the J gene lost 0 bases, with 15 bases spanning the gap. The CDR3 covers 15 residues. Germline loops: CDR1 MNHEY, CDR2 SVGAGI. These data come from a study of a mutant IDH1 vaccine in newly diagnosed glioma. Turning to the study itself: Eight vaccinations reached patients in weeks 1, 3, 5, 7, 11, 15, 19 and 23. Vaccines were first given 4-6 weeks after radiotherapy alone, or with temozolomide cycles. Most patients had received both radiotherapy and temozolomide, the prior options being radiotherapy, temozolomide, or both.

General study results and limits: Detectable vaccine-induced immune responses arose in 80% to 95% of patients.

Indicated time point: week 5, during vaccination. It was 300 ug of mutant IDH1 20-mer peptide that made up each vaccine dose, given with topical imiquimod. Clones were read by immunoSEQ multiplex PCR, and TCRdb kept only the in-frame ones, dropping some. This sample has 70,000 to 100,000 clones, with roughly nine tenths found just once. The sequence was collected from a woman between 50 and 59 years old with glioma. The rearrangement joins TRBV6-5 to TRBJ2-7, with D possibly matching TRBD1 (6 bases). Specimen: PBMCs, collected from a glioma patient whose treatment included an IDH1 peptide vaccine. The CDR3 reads CASRPGHSSSYEQYF. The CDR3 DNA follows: TGTGCCAGCAGGCCGGGACACTCGAGCTCCTACGAGCAGTACTTC.